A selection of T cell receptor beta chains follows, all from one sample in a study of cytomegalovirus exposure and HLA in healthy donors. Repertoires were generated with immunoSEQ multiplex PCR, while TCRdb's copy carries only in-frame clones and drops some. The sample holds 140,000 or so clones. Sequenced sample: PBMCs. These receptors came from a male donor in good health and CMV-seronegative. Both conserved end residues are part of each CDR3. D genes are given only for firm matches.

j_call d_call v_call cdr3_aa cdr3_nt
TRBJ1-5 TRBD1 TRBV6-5 CASSTNRGTNQPQHF TGTGCCAGCAGTACGAACAGGGGGACGAATCAGCCCCAGCATTTT
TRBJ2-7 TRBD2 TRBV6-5 CASSPGSGAYEQYF TGTGCCAGCAGCCCTGGTAGCGGGGCTTACGAGCAGTACTTC
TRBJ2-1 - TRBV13 CASSSLAPSYNEQFF TGTGCCAGCAGCTCTCTAGCGCCCTCCTACAATGAGCAGTTCTTC
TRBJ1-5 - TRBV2 CASSEARTGTQPQHF TGTGCCAGCAGTGAAGCGCGAACAGGGACACAGCCCCAGCATTTT
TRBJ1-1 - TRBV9 CASSPNIQGTNTEAFF TGTGCCAGCAGTCCAAATATACAGGGTACTAACACTGAAGCTTTCTTT
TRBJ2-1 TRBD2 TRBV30 CAWSRAGGPYNEQFF TGTGCCTGGAGTAGAGCGGGAGGGCCCTACAATGAGCAGTTCTTC
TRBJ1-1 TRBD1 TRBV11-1 CASSSSRRTGLNTEAFF TGTGCCAGCAGCTCCTCTAGGAGGACAGGGTTGAACACTGAAGCTTTCTTT
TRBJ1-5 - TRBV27 CASSPKGSNQPQHF TGTGCCAGCAGTCCCAAGGGGAGCAATCAGCCCCAGCATTTT
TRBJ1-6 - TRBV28 CASSLGQNFNSPLHF TGTGCCAGCAGCCTCGGACAGAACTTTAATTCACCCCTCCACTTT
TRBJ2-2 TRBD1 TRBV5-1 CASSPTGTGDTGELFF TGCGCCAGCAGCCCCACCGGGACAGGGGACACCGGGGAGCTGTTTTTT
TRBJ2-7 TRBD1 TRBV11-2 CASSFGQDAYEQYF TGTGCCAGCAGCTTCGGACAGGACGCCTACGAGCAGTACTTC
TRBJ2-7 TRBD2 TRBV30 CAWSVHPAGGPHEQYF TGTGCCTGGAGTGTACATCCAGCGGGAGGGCCGCACGAGCAGTACTTC
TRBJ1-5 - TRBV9 CASSVGGRSNQPQHF TGTGCCAGCAGCGTAGGAGGTCGATCTAATCAGCCCCAGCATTTT